This T cell receptor beta chain came from a study of Graves' ophthalmopathy and Graves' hyperthyroidism. For the study at large: The authors collected peripheral blood at initial diagnosis, before any treatment. General study points: A 13-signature model separated ophthalmopathy from stable hyperthyroidism, reaching approximately 88% sensitivity and less than 82% specificity cross-validated.

Ophthalmopathy not arising within 18 months of follow-up defined hyperthyroidism as stable. Exclusion covered patients with other autoimmune diseases or uncontrolled infections (as well as pregnancy or lactation). Of note for this clonotype: Its antigen is not identified.

Beta-chain TCR CDR3 regions were amplified from RNA transcripts. First-round RT-PCR with HTBI primers preceded a second-round multiplex PCR. TCRdb itself ran the multiplex PCR reads through MiXCR, one entry per CDR3 protein. The sample holds about 370,000 distinct CDR3 sequences, roughly 17% seen once. V lost 5 bases and J 6 bases, leaving 11 bases between the germline ends. The CDR3 extends over 12 amino acids. Germline-derived CDR1 and CDR2 are SNHLY and FYNNEI. The sequence was obtained from an adult woman with stable Graves' hyperthyroidism. The chain combines TRBV2 with TRBJ2-7, with D perhaps TRBD2 (5 bases). Sequenced sample: peripheral blood. DNA of the CDR3: TGTGCCAGCAGTCCCACTCGGGGCGAGCAGTACTTC. Translated: CASSPTRGEQYF.